Listed below are T cell receptor beta chains from one sample, sequenced in a study of cytomegalovirus exposure and HLA in healthy donors. The repertoire was sequenced with immunoSEQ multiplex PCR; TCRdb's copy has only in-frame clones and lacks some. The repertoire consists of 100,000 to 120,000 clones, with more than 60% occurring once and the leading ten covering 8.5% to 10%. The sequencing sample was made of PBMCs. Receptors originate from a woman in her forties in good health and CMV-seropositive. The CDR3 runs from the conserved cysteine through the conserved F or W. A D gene is named only where the DNA matches it firmly. Size tells how often a clone was seen (once, few, many) or the class of an expanded clone, and some rows leave it out.

V gene	D gene	J gene	clone size	CDR3 protein	CDR3 DNA
TRBV6-5	NA	TRBJ2-1	NA	CASSYSIRVNNEQFF	TGTGCCAGCAGTTACTCGATCAGGGTCAACAATGAGCAGTTCTTC
TRBV2	NA	TRBJ2-7	NA	CASRVLGGGPYEQYF	TGTGCCAGCAGGGTGTTAGGGGGAGGGCCTTACGAGCAGTACTTC
TRBV9	TRBD2	TRBJ2-2	NA	CASSGGRGDTGELFF	TGTGCCAGCAGCGGTGGGCGGGGGGACACCGGGGAGCTGTTTTTT
TRBV5-4	TRBD2	TRBJ2-7	few	CASSFVSGRVRYEQYF	TGTGCCAGCAGCTTCGTGAGCGGGAGGGTGAGGTACGAGCAGTACTTC
TRBV27	TRBD1	TRBJ1-6	NA	CASRGRGLSPLHF	TGTGCCAGCAGGGGCAGGGGGCTTTCACCCCTCCACTTT
TRBV9	NA	TRBJ2-5	NA	CASSVDLRQETQYF	TGTGCCAGCAGCGTAGATCTGCGACAAGAGACCCAGTACTTC
TRBV19	NA	TRBJ1-6	few	CASSIDLELLNSPLHF	TGTGCCAGTAGTATAGATCTGGAACTACTTAATTCACCCCTCCACTTT
TRBV7-6	TRBD1	TRBJ1-3	NA	CASSSRTGAGVDTIYF	TGTGCCAGCAGCTCCCGGACAGGGGCAGGCGTGGACACCATATATTTT
TRBV5-1	TRBD1	TRBJ1-6	NA	CASSDRQGLTPLHF	TGCGCCAGCAGCGATCGACAGGGGTTAACTCCCCTCCACTTT
TRBV7-9	NA	TRBJ1-3	NA	CASSLPGSGNTIYF	TGTGCCAGCAGCTTACCGGGGAGTGGAAACACCATATATTTT
TRBV21-1	NA	TRBJ1-5	NA	CASSKGVRISNQPQHF	TGTGCCAGCAGCAAAGGGGTCAGGATTAGCAATCAGCCCCAGCATTTT
TRBV5-1	TRBD1	TRBJ2-4	NA	CASSLGTGAKNIQYF	TGCGCCAGCAGCTTGGGGACAGGGGCCAAAAACATTCAGTACTTC
TRBV19	TRBD1	TRBJ2-5	NA	CASSTTTGTGQETQYF	TGTGCCAGTAGTACCACCACCGGGACAGGTCAAGAGACCCAGTACTTC
TRBV4-1	TRBD1	TRBJ1-5	NA	CASSQVPLRQGSNQPQHF	TGCGCCAGCAGCCAAGTACCCCTAAGACAGGGAAGCAATCAGCCCCAGCATTTT
TRBV7-9	TRBD2	TRBJ2-7	few	CSSSLARLAGGNEQYF	TGTTCCAGCAGCTTAGCGCGGCTAGCGGGAGGAAACGAGCAGTACTTC
TRBV10-3	NA	TRBJ2-5	NA	CAISEGLRETQYF	TGTGCCATCAGTGAGGGGCTCCGGGAGACCCAGTACTTC
TRBV4-2	TRBD1	TRBJ2-7	few	CASSQEGRGLTEQYF	TGTGCCAGCAGCCAAGAGGGCAGGGGGCTTACCGAGCAGTACTTC
TRBV28	TRBD1	TRBJ2-7	NA	CASSNDRAWRLLSYEQYF	TGTGCCAGCAGTAATGACAGGGCTTGGCGTCTTCTCTCCTACGAGCAGTACTTC
TRBV27	TRBD1	TRBJ1-6	NA	CASSSTGSSYNSPLHF	TGTGCCAGCAGTTCGACAGGGAGCTCCTATAATTCACCCCTCCACTTT
TRBV6-4	NA	TRBJ1-1	NA	CASSDGGGQTEAFF	TGTGCCAGCAGTGACGGGGGAGGACAAACTGAAGCTTTCTTT
TRBV11-3	NA	TRBJ2-1	NA	CASSLGASRSSYNEQFF	TGTGCCAGCAGCTTAGGCGCTAGCCGGAGCTCCTACAATGAGCAGTTCTTC
TRBV12-5	NA	TRBJ1-2	NA	CASGLVLPGTGYGYTF	TGTGCTAGTGGTTTGGTACTTCCGGGTACGGGCTATGGCTACACCTTC
TRBV6-5	NA	TRBJ2-3	NA	CASSYRAGLTDTQYF	TGTGCCAGCAGTTACCGAGCGGGCCTCACAGATACGCAGTATTTT
TRBV28	NA	TRBJ1-2	NA	CASSLTANYGYTF	TGTGCCAGCAGTTTGACAGCTAACTATGGCTACACCTTC
TRBV5-1	TRBD1	TRBJ2-3	NA	CASSTGQDGDTQYF	TGCGCCAGCAGCACAGGACAGGACGGGGATACGCAGTATTTT
TRBV16	NA	TRBJ1-4	NA	CASSQSGGYEKLFF	TGTGCCAGCAGCCAATCGGGGGGATATGAAAAACTGTTTTTT
TRBV2	TRBD1	TRBJ1-6	NA	CASSHRDRVDSPLHF	TGTGCCAGCAGTCACCGGGACAGGGTCGATTCACCCCTCCACTTT
TRBV7-6	NA	TRBJ2-4	NA	CASSPEVGDIQYF	TGTGCCAGCAGCCCGGAGGTGGGAGACATTCAGTACTTC
TRBV2	NA	TRBJ2-3	NA	CASSDPGQYTDTQYF	TGTGCCAGCAGTGACCCTGGCCAGTACACAGATACGCAGTATTTT
TRBV4-1	TRBD1	TRBJ2-1	NA	CASMSTGGSSYNEQFF	TGCGCCAGCATGTCGACAGGGGGCAGCTCCTACAATGAGCAGTTCTTC
TRBV5-1	NA	TRBJ2-7	NA	CASSTAGRAYEQYF	TGCGCCAGCAGCACCGCGGGGCGAGCCTACGAGCAGTACTTC
TRBV2	TRBD2	TRBJ2-2	NA	CASSDLPSGKVELFF	TGTGCCAGCAGTGATTTGCCTAGCGGGAAGGTCGAGCTGTTTTTT
TRBV19	TRBD2	TRBJ2-5	NA	CASSIGDLAGETQYF	TGTGCCAGTAGTATCGGGGACTTAGCGGGAGAGACCCAGTACTTC
TRBV5-8	NA	TRBJ1-2	NA	CASSLESGRGYGYTF	TGTGCCAGCAGCTTGGAATCGGGTCGCGGCTATGGCTACACCTTC
TRBV10-3	NA	TRBJ1-5	once	CAISTGQINQPQHF	TGTGCCATCAGTACTGGACAGATCAATCAGCCCCAGCATTTT
TRBV7-2	NA	TRBJ1-2	NA	CASSLISYGYTF	TGTGCCAGCAGCTTAATCTCCTATGGCTACACCTTC
TRBV29-1	NA	TRBJ2-5	NA	CSGGGLLETQYF	TGCAGCGGCGGAGGGTTGTTGGAGACCCAGTACTTC
TRBV5-6	NA	TRBJ1-2	NA	CASSFPFGGYGYTF	TGTGCCAGCAGCTTTCCATTCGGGGGCTATGGCTACACCTTC
TRBV9	TRBD1	TRBJ1-1	once	CASSATGQANTEAFF	TGTGCCAGCAGCGCCACAGGACAGGCGAACACTGAAGCTTTCTTT
TRBV6-1	TRBD1	TRBJ2-7	few	CASSESSGTASYEQYF	TGTGCCAGCAGTGAATCGTCCGGGACAGCCTCCTACGAGCAGTACTTC